Shown below are 3 T cell receptor beta chains from a single sample sequenced in a study of siplizumab effects on memory and regulatory T cells. Measured with immunoSEQ multiplex PCR; TCRdb has only the in-frame clones, and not every one. Of 90,000 to 110,000 clones in the sample, 92% were seen once. The sequencing sample was made of Tregs sorted from blood. These receptors all stem from a human donor in good health.

This clone came up once. The J gene is TRBJ1-3, the V gene TRBV25-1; tentatively, D is TRBD1 (5 bases). The germline CDR1 and CDR2 sequences are MGHDK and SYGVNS. V was cut by 2 bases and J by 4 bases, with 15 bases left in between. This CDR3 is built from 16 residues. Here the CDR3 DNA reads TGTGCCAGCAGTGAACAGGAGGGGTTCGGGGGAAACACCATATATTTT. Its translation is CASSEQEGFGGNTIYF.

The DNA of the CDR3 is TGTGCCAGCTCATTACGGCAGGACATTAACACTGAAGCTTTCTTT. This gives the protein CASSLRQDINTEAFF. The genes are TRBV18 and TRBJ1-1; weak D call: TRBD1 (5 bases). Trimming took off 5 bases at V and 2 bases at J, with 15 bases between the two ends. The CDR3 loop spans 15 amino acids. The germline gives CDR1 KGHSH, CDR2 LQKENI.

The count of this clone is one. This chain connects TRBV29-1 to TRBJ2-1; TRBD2 matches 11 bases. Germline CDR1 reads SQVTM; CDR2 reads ANQGSEA. The trim removed 8 bases at V and 3 bases at J, leaving 3 bases unmatched. There are 13 residues in the CDR3. The CDR3 region has the DNA TGCAGCCTTAGCGGGAGGGTCTACAATGAGCAGTTCTTC. Translating gives CSLSGRVYNEQFF.